This paragraph covers one T cell receptor (beta chain) sequence. The sample originates from a study of blood T cells in healthy people across ages. Then a second PCR, running about 7 to 11 cycles, was carried out with a sample-barcoded 5' primer and a J-beta primer mix. TCRdb used MiXCR to reprocess the 5' RACE reads, holding one entry per CDR3 protein. The repertoire holds hundreds of thousands of distinct CDR3 sequences, with less than 40% as singletons. Germline trimming cut 5 bases from V and 5 bases from J; bases unmatched to any gene: 10. Germline loops: CDR1 SGHAT, CDR2 FQDESV (reference sequence). The CDR3 is 16 amino acids.

The V gene is TRBV11-1, the J gene TRBJ1-1; 11 bases align to TRBD1. Sequenced material: blood. The TCR originated in a woman over 75 in good health. The CDR3 DNA reads TGTGCCAGCAGCCCTGGGACAGGGGGAGGGTTGACTGAAGCTTTCTTT. Protein product: CASSPGTGGGLTEAFF.